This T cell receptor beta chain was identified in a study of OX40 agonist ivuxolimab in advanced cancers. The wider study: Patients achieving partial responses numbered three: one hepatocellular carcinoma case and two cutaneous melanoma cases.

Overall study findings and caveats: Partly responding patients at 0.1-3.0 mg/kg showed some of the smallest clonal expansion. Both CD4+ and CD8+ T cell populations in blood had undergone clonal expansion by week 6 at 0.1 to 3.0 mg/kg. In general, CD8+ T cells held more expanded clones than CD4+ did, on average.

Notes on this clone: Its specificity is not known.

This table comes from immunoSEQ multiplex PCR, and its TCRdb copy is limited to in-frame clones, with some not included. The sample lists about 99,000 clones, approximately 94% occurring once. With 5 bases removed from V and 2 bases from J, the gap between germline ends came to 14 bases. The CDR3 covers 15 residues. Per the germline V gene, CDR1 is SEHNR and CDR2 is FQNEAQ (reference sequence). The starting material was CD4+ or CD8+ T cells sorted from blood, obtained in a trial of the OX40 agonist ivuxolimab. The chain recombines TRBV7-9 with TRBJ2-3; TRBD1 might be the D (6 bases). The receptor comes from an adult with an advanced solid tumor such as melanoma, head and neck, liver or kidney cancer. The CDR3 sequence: CASSHRQDFTDTQYF. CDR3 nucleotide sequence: TGTGCCAGCAGCCACCGACAGGACTTCACAGATACGCAGTATTTT.